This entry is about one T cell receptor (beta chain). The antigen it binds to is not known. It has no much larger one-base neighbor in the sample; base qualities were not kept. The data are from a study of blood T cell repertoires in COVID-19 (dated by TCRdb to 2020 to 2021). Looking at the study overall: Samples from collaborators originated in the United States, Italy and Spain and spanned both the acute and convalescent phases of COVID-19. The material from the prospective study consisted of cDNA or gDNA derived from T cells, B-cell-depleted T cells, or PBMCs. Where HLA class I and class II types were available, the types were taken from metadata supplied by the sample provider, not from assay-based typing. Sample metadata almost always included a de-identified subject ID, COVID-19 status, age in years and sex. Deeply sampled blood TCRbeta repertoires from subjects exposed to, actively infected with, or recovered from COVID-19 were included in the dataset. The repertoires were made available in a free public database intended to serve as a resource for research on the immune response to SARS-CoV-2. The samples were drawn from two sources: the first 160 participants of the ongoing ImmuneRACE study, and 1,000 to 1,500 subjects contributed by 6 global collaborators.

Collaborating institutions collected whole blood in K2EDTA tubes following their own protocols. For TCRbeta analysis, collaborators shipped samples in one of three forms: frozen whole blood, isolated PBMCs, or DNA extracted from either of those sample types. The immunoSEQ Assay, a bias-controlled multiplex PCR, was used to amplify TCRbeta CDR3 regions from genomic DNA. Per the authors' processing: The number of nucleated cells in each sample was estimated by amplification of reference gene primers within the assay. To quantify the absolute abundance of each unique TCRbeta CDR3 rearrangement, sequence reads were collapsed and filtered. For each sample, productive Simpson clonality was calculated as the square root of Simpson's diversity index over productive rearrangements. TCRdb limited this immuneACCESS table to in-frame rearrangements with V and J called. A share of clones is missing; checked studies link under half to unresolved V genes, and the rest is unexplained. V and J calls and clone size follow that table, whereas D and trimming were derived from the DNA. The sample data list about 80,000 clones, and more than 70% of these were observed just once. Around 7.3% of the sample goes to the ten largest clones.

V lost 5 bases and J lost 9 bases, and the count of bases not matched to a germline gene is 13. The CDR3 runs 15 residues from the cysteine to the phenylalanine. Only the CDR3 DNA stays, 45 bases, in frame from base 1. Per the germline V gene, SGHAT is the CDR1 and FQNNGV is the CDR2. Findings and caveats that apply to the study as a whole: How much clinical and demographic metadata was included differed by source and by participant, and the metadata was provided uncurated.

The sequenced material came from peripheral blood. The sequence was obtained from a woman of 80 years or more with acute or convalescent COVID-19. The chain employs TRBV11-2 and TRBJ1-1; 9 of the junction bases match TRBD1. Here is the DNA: TGTGCCAGCAGCGCAACCGGGACAGGGACTCCGAAAGCTTTCTTT. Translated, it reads CASSATGTGTPKAFF. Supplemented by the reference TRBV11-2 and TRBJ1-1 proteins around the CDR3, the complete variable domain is EAGVAQSPRYKIIEKRQSVAFWCNPISGHATLYWYQQILGQGPKLLIQFQNNGVVDDSQLPKDRFSAERLKGVDSTLKIQPAKLEDSAVYLCASSATGTGTPKAFFGQGTRLTVV.